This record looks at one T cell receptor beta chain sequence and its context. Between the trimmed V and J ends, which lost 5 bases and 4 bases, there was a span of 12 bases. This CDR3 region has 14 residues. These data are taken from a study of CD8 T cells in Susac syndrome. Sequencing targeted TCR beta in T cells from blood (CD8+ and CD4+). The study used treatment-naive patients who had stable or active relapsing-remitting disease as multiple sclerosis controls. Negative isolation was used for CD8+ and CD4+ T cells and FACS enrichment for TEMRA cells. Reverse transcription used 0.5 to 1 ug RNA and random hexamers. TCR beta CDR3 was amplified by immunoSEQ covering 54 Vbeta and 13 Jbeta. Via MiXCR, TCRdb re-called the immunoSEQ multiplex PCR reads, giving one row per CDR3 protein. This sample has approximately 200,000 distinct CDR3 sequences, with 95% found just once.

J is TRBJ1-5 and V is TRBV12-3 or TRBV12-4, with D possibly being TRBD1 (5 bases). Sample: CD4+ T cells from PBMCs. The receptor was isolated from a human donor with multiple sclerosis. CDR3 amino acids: CASSRDGGNQPQHF. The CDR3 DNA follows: TGTGCCAGCAGTCGAGACGGGGGGAATCAGCCCCAGCATTTT.